The rows below give T cell receptor beta chains drawn from one sample of a study of T cells in Graves' hyperthyroidism and ophthalmopathy. Each CDR3 protein is one row after TCRdb ran MiXCR on the multiplex PCR reads. Of 500,000 to 700,000 distinct CDR3 sequences in the sample, roughly a sixth are singletons; the top ten hold 18%. Sample: blood. Receptors were obtained from a young woman with Graves' hyperthyroidism. Both conserved end residues are part of each CDR3.

J	V	CDR3
TRBJ2-7	TRBV12-3/TRBV12-4	CASSLVLGLSNEQYF
TRBJ2-7	TRBV18	CASSPARGGYEQYF
TRBJ1-5	TRBV28	CASSPLMGERQPQHF
TRBJ2-2	TRBV7-9	CASSFPGPLGELFF
TRBJ1-5	TRBV20-1	CSASYPGPNQPQHF
TRBJ2-7	TRBV5-1	CASSLRGGPGLAGGVSYEQYF
TRBJ2-1	TRBV7-9	CASSFEGLAGDEQFF
TRBJ2-3	TRBV6-1	CASERSTDTQYF
TRBJ2-7	TRBV2	CASTPDREWEQYF
TRBJ1-5	TRBV5-6	CASSIRDRGHQPQHF
TRBJ1-3	TRBV20-1	CSASGVRRGPGNTIYF
TRBJ2-7	TRBV20-1	CSAPSGHLSYEQYF
TRBJ2-3	TRBV7-9	CASSLDESTQYF
TRBJ2-1	TRBV12-3/TRBV12-4	CASSLHQGVGLAGNNEQFF
TRBJ1-1	TRBV12-3/TRBV12-4	CASTGLGPQEAFF
TRBJ2-7	TRBV6-1	CASSGSGPAAYEQYF
TRBJ2-1	TRBV2	CASREPGQGAKQFF
TRBJ1-4	TRBV5-6	CASSLSGQRNEKLFF
TRBJ2-1	TRBV11-2	CASSFASGLATSYNEQFF
TRBJ1-2	TRBV7-2	CASRPQTGEGGYTF
TRBJ2-1	TRBV7-3	CASSLTSEVHEQFF
TRBJ1-4	TRBV6-1	CASSPYGQDNEKLFF
TRBJ1-1	TRBV5-1	CASSFFTLRHDEAFF
TRBJ2-1	TRBV20-1	CSARDEGAYYNEQFF
TRBJ1-1	TRBV4-3	CASSSTPRAEAFF
TRBJ2-3	TRBV11-2	CASSFLTGGSDTQYF
TRBJ2-1	TRBV27	CASSLVRAQIYNEQFF
TRBJ2-5	TRBV27	CASSMGRRQETQYF
TRBJ2-2	TRBV5-1	CASSLAPRRERYTGELFF
TRBJ2-7	TRBV20-1	CSAPGLAGGNSYEQYF
TRBJ2-3	TRBV28	CASSTKGWDRDTDTQYF
TRBJ2-7	TRBV5-1	CASSATTFGEQYF
TRBJ2-5	TRBV6-2/TRBV6-3	CASSYRSDALEETQYF
TRBJ2-7	TRBV12-3/TRBV12-4	CASAGESSYEQYF
TRBJ1-4	TRBV6-6	CASSSSSGRTTNEKLFF
TRBJ2-1	TRBV28	CASRTSGISYNEQFF
TRBJ1-5	TRBV27	CASSSRTGADPNQPQHF
TRBJ1-2	TRBV7-2	CASTSQRRGYTF
TRBJ1-3	TRBV12-3/TRBV12-4	CASSYAGLGNTIYF
TRBJ1-2	TRBV7-2	CASSLGTGNYGYTF
TRBJ2-2	TRBV6-1	CAIRVLGTGELFF
TRBJ1-1	TRBV6-2/TRBV6-3	CASSNDRPNTEAFF
TRBJ2-2	TRBV19	CASSIEGLAGITGELFF
TRBJ2-3	TRBV11-2	CASSDPRVRGGTDTQYF
TRBJ1-1	TRBV10-2	CASSESGGYGNTEAFF
TRBJ1-6	TRBV11-3	CASSLFSGDNSPLHF
TRBJ2-7	TRBV6-2/TRBV6-3	CASSLTGLKYGMQYF
TRBJ2-1	TRBV4-2	CASSQDAGGGYNEQFF
TRBJ2-5	TRBV6-2/TRBV6-3	CASSYDSGTQYF